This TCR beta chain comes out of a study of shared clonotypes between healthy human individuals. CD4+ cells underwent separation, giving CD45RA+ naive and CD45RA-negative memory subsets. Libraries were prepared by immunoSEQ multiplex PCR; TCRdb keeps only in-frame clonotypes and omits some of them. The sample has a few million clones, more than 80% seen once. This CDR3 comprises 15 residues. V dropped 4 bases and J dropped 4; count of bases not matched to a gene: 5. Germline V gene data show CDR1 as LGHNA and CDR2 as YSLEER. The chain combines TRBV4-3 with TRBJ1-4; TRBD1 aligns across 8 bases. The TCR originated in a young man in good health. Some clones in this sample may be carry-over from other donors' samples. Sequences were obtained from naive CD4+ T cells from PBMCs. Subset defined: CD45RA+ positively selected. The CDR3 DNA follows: TGCGCCAGCAGCCCGACGACAGGGGTTAATGAAAAACTGTTTTTT. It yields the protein CASSPTTGVNEKLFF.